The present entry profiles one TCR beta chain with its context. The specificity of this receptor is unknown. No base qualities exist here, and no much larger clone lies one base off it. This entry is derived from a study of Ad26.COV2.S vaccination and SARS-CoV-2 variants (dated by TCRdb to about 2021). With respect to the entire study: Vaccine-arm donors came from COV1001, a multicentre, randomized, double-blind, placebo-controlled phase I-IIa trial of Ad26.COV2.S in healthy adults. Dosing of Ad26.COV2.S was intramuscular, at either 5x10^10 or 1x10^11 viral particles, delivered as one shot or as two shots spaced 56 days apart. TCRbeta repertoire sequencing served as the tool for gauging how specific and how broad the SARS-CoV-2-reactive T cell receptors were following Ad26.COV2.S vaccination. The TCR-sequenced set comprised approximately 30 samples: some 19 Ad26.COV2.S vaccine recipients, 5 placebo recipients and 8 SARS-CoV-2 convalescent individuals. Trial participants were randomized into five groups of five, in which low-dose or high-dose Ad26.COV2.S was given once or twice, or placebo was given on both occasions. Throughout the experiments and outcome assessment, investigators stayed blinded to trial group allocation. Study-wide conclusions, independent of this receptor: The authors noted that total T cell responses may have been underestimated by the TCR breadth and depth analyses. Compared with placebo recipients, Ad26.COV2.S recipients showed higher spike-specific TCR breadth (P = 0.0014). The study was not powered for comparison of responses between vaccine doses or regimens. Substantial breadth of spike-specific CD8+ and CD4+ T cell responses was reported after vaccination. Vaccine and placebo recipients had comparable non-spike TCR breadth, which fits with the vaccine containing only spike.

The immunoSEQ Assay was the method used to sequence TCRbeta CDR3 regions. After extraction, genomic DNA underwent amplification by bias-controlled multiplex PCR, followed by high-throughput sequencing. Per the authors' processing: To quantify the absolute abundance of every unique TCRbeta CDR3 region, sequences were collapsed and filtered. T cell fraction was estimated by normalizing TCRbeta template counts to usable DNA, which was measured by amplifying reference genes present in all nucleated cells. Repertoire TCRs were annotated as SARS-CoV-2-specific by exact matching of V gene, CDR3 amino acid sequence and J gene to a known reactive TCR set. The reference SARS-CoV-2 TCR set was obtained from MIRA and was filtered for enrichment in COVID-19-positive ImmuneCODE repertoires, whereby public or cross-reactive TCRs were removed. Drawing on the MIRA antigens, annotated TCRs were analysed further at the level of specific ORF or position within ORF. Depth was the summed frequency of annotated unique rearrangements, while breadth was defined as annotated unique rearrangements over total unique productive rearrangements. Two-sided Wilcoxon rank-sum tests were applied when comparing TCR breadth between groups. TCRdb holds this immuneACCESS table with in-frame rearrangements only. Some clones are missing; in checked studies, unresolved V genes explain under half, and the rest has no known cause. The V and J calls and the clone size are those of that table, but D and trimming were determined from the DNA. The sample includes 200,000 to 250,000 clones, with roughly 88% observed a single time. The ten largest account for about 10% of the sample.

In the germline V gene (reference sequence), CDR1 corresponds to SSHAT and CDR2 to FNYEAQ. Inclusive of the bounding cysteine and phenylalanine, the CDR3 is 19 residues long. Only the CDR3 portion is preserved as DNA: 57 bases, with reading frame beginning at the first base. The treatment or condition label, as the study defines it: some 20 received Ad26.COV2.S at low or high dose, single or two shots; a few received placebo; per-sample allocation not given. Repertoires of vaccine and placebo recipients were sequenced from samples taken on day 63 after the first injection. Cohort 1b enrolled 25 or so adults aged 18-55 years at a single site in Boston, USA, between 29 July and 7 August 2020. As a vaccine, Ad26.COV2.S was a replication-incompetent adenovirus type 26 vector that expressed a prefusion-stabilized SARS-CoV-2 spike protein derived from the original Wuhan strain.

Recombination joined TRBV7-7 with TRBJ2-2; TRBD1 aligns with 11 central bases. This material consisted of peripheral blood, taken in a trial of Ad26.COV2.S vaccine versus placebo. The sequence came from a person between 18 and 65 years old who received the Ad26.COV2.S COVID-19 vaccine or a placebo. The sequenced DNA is TGTACCCTAGCGGGACCGGGACAGGGGGTTGCGATGGACACCGGGGAGCTGTTTTTT. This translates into CTLAGPGQGVAMDTGELFF.